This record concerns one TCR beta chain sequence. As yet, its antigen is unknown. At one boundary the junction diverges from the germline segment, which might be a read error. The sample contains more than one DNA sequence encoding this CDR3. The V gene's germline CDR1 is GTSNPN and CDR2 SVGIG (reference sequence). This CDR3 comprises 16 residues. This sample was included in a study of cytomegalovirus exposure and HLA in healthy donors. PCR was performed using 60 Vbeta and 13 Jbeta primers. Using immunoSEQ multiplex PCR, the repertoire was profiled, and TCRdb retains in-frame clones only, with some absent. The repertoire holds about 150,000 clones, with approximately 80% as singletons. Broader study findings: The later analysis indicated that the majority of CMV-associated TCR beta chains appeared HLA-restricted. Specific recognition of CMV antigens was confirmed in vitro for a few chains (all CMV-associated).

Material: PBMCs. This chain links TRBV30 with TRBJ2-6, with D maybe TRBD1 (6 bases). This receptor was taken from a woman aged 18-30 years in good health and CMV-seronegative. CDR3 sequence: CAWRNTGSAGANGLTF. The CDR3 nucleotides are TGTGCCTGGAGAAATACAGGGAGCGCTGGGGCCAACGGCCTGACTTTT.